A selection of T cell receptor beta chains follows, all from one sample in a study of blood T cell repertoires in COVID-19. Repertoires were generated with immunoSEQ multiplex PCR, while TCRdb's copy carries only in-frame clones and drops some. The sample has about 78,000 clones; around nine tenths are singletons. Sample: peripheral blood. These receptor sequences come from a man aged 50-60 years with active or convalescent COVID-19. CDR3s leave out the opening cysteine and the closing phenylalanine or tryptophan. Clone size appears in some rows only: once, few, many, or a class for an expanded clone.

V gene: TRBV5-1; clone size: few; CDR3 protein: ASSLQDPYGYT
V gene: TRBV19; clone size: -; CDR3 protein: ASSGGLAGNYAEQF
V gene: TRBV20-1; clone size: -; CDR3 protein: SAIQYTQY
V gene: TRBV7-2; clone size: -; CDR3 protein: ASSLGGTVNEKLF
V gene: TRBV19; clone size: -; CDR3 protein: ASSIKSRDSNTGELF
V gene: TRBV28; clone size: -; CDR3 protein: ASRPSDRVYGYT
V gene: TRBV10-3; clone size: -; CDR3 protein: AISPGTSGGLEQF
V gene: TRBV28; clone size: -; CDR3 protein: ASSPLTENTEAF
V gene: TRBV3-1/TRBV3-2; clone size: -; CDR3 protein: ASSPRGGLADTQY
V gene: TRBV28; clone size: -; CDR3 protein: ASRKGQGSTGYT
V gene: TRBV24-1; clone size: once; CDR3 protein: ATSTGNYGYT
V gene: TRBV19; clone size: -; CDR3 protein: ATRELMNTEAF
V gene: TRBV19; clone size: -; CDR3 protein: ASSPTTGPSGNTIY
V gene: TRBV6-5; clone size: -; CDR3 protein: ASSPTGRGTEAF
V gene: TRBV18; clone size: -; CDR3 protein: ASSPRTGNTEAF
V gene: TRBV12-3/TRBV12-4; clone size: -; CDR3 protein: ASSISGNTIY
V gene: TRBV11-3; clone size: -; CDR3 protein: ASSTRDTPHEQY
V gene: TRBV28; clone size: -; CDR3 protein: ASSLGGAQAF
V gene: TRBV24-1; clone size: -; CDR3 protein: ATSDLGGQGLYGYT
V gene: TRBV19; clone size: -; CDR3 protein: ATNNRGNQPQH